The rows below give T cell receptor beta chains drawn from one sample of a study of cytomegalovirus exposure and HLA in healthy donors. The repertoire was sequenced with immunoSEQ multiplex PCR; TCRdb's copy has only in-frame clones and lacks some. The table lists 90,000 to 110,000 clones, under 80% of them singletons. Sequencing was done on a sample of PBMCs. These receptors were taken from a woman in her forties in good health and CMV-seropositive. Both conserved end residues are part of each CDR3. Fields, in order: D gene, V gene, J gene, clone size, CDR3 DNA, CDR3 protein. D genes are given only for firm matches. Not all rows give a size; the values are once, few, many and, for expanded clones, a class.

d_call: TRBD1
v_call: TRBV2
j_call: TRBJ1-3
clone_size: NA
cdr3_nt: TGTGCCAGCAGTCGGGGACAGGCCCCACTGGTCTCTGGAAACACCATATATTTT
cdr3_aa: CASSRGQAPLVSGNTIYF

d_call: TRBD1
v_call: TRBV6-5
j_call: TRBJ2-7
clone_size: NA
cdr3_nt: TGTGCCAGCAGTTCCCACAGGGGGCGCTTTTTCCAGTACTTC
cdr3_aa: CASSSHRGRFFQYF

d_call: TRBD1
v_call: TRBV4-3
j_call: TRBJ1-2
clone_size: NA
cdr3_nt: TGCGCCAGCAGCCAAGATACCCTCCGGACAGGGGACTATGGCTACACCTTC
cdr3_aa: CASSQDTLRTGDYGYTF

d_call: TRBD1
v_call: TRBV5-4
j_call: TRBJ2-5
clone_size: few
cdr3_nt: TGTGCCAGCAGCTTTATGACAGGGGGTGCGGAGACCCAGTACTTC
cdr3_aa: CASSFMTGGAETQYF

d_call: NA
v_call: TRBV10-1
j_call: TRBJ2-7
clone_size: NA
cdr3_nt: TGCGCCAGCAGTGGTCCGGACATTTACGAGCAGTACTTC
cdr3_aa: CASSGPDIYEQYF

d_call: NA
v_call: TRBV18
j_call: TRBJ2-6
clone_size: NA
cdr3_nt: TGTGCCAGCTCACCACTTCCAAACTCTGGGGCCAACGTCCTGACTTTC
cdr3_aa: CASSPLPNSGANVLTF

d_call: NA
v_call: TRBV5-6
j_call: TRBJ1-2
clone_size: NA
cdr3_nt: TGTGCCAGCAGCTCGGTGGGGCAGGATGGCTACACCTTC
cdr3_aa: CASSSVGQDGYTF

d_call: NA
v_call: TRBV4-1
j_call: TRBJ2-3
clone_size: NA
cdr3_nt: TGCGCCAGCAGCCACCTAGCGAGGAGCGGCTTTAGCACAGATACGCAGTATTTT
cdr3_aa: CASSHLARSGFSTDTQYF

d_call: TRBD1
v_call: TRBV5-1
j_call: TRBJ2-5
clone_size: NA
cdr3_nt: TGCGCCAGCAGCATGACAGGGGGAGAGACCCAGTACTTC
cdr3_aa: CASSMTGGETQYF

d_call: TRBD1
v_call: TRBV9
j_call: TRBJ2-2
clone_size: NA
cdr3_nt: TGTGCCAGCAGCGACTCCCGGGACAGGGCCAACCAGAACACCGGGGAGCTGTTTTTT
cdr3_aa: CASSDSRDRANQNTGELFF

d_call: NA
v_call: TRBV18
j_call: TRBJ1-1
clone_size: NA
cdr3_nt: TGTGCCAGCTCACAAAACAGGGCTCAGGCTGAAGCTTTCTTT
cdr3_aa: CASSQNRAQAEAFF

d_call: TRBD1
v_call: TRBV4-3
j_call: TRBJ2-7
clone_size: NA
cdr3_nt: TGCGCCAGCAGCCAAGGGTGGGGGACAGATGCCTACGAGCAGTACTTC
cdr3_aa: CASSQGWGTDAYEQYF

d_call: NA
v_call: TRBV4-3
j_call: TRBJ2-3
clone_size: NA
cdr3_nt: TGCGCCAGCAGCCCCCTACTCCGGGACAGACCAGCGGGCCCAGGTGGCACAGATACGCAGTATTTT
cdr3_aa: CASSPLLRDRPAGPGGTDTQYF

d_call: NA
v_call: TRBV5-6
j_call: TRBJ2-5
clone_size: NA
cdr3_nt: TGTGCCAGCAGCCCCGGTCTGGAGCAAGAGACCCAGTACTTC
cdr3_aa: CASSPGLEQETQYF

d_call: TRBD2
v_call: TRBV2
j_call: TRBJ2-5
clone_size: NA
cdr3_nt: TGTGCCACCAAACCGGGACTAGCGGACCAAGAGACCCAGTACTTC
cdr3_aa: CATKPGLADQETQYF

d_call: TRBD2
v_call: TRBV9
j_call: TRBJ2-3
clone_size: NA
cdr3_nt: TGTGCCAGCGGCGTTCGAGCGGGGCCCACAGATACGCAGTATTTT
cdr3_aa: CASGVRAGPTDTQYF

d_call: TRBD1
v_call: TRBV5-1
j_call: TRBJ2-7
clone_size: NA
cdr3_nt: TGCGCCAGCAGTAATTCCGGGACAGGCATCTACGAGCAGTACTTC
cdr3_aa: CASSNSGTGIYEQYF

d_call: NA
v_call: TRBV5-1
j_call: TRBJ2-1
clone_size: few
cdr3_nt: TGCGCCAGCAGCTTCCTTCCAGGGGAGAGCAATGAGCAGTTCTTC
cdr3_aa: CASSFLPGESNEQFF

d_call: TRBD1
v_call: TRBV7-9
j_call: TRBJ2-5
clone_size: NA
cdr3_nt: TGTTCCAGCACCTTAGCCATGCGACAGGGGGAGACCCAGTACTTC
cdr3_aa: CSSTLAMRQGETQYF

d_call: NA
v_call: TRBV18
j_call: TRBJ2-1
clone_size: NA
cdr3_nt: TGTGCCAGCTCACCTGAATCGACAGGGAGGAATGAGCAGTTCTTC
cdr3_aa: CASSPESTGRNEQFF

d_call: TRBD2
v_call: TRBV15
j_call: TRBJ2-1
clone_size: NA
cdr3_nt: TGTGCCACCAGCAGAGATACTAGCGGTTGGTACAATGAGCAGTTCTTC
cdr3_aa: CATSRDTSGWYNEQFF

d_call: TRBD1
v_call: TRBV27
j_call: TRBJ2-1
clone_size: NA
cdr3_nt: TGTGCCGCCTCCGGGACAGGGTTCCCCGGGGGTGAGCAGTTCTTC
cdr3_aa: CAASGTGFPGGEQFF

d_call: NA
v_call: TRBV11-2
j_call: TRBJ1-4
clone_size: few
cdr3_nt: TGTGCCAGCAGTATAATGGGGGGTGGAGAAAAACTGTTTTTT
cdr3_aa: CASSIMGGGEKLFF

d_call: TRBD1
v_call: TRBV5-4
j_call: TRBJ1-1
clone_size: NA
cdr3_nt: TGTGCCAGCAGCTTGGGGACAGGGGGGAACACTGAAGCTTTCTTT
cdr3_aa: CASSLGTGGNTEAFF

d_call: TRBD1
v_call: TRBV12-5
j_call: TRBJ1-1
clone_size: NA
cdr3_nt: TGTGCTAGTGGCTCCCCCAGGGGGCAGGAAATGAACACTGAAGCTTTCTTT
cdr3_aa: CASGSPRGQEMNTEAFF

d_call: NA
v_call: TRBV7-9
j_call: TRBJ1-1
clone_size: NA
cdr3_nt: TGTGCCAGCAGCGCTACTCAGGTCCGGAACACTGAAGCTTTCTTT
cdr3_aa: CASSATQVRNTEAFF

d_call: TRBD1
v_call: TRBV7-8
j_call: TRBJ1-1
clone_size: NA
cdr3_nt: TGTGCCAGCAGCCGAGACAGGGGAAACACTGAAGCTTTCTTT
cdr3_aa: CASSRDRGNTEAFF

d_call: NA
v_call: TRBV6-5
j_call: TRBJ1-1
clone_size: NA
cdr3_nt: TGTGCCAGCAGTACGCGAGGCGTTTGGAATGCTTTCTTT
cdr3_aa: CASSTRGVWNAFF

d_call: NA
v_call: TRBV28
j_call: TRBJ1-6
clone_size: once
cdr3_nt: TGTGCCAGCAGCTCCACAGGGTTTAATTCACCCCTCCACTTT
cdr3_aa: CASSSTGFNSPLHF

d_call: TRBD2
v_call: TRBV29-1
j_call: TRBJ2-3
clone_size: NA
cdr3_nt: TGCAGCGTTTCCGAGCGGGGGGATACAGATACGCAGTATTTT
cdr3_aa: CSVSERGDTDTQYF

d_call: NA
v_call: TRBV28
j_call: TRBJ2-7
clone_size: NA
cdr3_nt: TGTGCCAGCAGTCTAGGGACATTCGGATCCTACGAGCAGTACTTC
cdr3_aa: CASSLGTFGSYEQYF

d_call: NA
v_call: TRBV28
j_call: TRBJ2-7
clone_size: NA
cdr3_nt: TGTGCCAGCAGTTCAGGGTTTAGCTCCTACGAGCAGTACTTC
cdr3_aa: CASSSGFSSYEQYF

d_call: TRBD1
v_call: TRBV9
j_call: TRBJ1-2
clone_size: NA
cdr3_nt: TGTGCCAGCAGCGCCAGGGGGACAGGAGCTAACTATGGCTACACCTTC
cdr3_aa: CASSARGTGANYGYTF

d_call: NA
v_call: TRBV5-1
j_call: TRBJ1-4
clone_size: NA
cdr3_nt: TGCGCCAGCAGCCAGACCTCAGGGGATATAGGTGAAAAACTGTTTTTT
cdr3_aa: CASSQTSGDIGEKLFF